What follows describes a single T cell receptor beta chain. Its antigen remains unidentified. This specimen belongs to a study of cytomegalovirus exposure and HLA in healthy donors. The PCR had 60 Vbeta and 13 Jbeta primers. The protocol was immunoSEQ multiplex PCR, while the TCRdb copy is restricted to in-frame clones and leaves out a portion. The data show more than 80,000 clones, 55% to 75% seen once. Study conclusions and caveats: For most TCR sequences rarity was the rule, although some public TCRs occurred in many donors.

This receptor was identified in a man in his sixties in good health and CMV-seronegative. Sequenced material: PBMCs.

CDR3 region: CASSSSAWGDNSPLHF. CDR3 in DNA: TGTGCCAGTAGTTCGAGCGCGTGGGGGGATAATTCACCCCTCCACTTT. This chain joins TRBV19 and TRBJ1-6; D perhaps matches TRBD1 (5 bases). Per the germline V gene, CDR1 is LNHDA and CDR2 is SQIVND (reference sequence). Deletions cut 5 bases from V and 5 bases from J, with 16 bases between. The CDR3 runs 16 residues.